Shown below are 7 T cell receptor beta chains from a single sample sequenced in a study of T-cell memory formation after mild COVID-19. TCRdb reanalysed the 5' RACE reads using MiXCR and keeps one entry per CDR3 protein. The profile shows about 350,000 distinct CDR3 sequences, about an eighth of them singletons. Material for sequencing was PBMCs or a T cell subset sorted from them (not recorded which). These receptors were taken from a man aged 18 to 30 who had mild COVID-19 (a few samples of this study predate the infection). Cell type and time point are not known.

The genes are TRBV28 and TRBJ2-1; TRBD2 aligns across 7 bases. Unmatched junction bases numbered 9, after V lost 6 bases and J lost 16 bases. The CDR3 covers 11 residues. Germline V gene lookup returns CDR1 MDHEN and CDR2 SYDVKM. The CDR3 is CASSLGGDSFF. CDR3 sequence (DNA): TGTGCCAGCAGCCTTGGGGGGGATTCTTTCTTC.

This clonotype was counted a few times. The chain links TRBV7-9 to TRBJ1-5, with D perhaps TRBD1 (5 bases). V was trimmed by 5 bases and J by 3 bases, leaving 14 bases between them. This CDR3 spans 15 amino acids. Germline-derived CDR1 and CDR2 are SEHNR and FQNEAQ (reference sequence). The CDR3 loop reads CASSPQGRHNQPQHF. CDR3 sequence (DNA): TGTGCCAGCAGCCCCCAGGGACGTCACAATCAGCCCCAGCATTTT.

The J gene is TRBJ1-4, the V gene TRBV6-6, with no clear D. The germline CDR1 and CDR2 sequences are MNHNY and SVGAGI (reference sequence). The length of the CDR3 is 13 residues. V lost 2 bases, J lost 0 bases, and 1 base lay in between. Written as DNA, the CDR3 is TGTGCCAGCAGTTACGCAACTAATGAAAAACTGTTTTTT. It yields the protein CASSYATNEKLFF.

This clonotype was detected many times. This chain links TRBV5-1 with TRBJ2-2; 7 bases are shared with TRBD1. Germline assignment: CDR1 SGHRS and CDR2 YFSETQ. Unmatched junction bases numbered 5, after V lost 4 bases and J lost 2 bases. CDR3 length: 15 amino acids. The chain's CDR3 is CASSTGTVNTGELFF. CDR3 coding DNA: TGCGCCAGCAGCACCGGGACAGTAAACACCGGGGAGCTGTTTTTT.

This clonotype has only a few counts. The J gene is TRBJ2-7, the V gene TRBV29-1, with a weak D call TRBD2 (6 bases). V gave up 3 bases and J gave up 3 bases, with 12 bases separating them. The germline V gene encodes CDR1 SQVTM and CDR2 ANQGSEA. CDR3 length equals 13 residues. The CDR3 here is CSVEGPGGYEQYF. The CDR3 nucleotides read TGCAGCGTTGAGGGTCCCGGGGGCTACGAGCAGTACTTC.

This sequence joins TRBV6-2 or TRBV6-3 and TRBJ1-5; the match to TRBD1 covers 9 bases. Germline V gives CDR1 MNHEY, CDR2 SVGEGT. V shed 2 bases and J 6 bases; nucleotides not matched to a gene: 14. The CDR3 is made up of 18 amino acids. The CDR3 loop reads CASSYQTGTGFLGQPQHF. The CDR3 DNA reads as TGTGCCAGCAGTTACCAAACCGGGACAGGGTTTCTAGGTCAGCCCCAGCATTTT.

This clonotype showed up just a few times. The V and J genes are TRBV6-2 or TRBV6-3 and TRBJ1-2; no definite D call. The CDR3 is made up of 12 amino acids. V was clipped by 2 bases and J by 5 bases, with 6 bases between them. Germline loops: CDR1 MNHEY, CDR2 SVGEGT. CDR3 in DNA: TGTGCCAGCAGTTACGGGAGATATGGCTACACCTTC. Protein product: CASSYGRYGYTF.